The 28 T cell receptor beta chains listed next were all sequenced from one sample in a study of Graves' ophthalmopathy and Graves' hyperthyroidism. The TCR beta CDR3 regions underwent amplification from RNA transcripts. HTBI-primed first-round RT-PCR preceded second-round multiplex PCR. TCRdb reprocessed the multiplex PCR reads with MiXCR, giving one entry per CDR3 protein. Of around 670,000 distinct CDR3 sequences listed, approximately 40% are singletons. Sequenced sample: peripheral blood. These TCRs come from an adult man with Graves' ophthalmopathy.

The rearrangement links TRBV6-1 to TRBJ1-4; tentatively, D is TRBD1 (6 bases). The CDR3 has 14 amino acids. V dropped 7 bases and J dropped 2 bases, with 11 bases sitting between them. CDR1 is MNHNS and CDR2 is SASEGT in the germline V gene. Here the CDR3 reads CASTIDRTNEKLFF. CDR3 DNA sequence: TGTGCCAGCACCATAGACAGGACTAATGAAAAACTGTTTTTT.

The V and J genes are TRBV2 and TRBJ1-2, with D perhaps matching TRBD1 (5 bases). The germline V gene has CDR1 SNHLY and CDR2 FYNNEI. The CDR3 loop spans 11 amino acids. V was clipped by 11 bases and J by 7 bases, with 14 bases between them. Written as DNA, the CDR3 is TGTGCCTGGAGTGCAGACAGTGGCTACACCTTC. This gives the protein CAWSADSGYTF.

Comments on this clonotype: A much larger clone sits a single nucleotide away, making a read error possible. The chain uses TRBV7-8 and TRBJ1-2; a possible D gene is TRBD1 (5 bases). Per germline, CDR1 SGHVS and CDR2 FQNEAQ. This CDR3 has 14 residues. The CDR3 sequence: CASTINEGSYSYTF. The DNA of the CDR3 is TGTGCCAGCACCATTAACGAGGGGAGCTATAGCTACACCTTC.

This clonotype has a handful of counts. The DNA of the CDR3 is TGTGCCAGCAGCTCCCAAACACGGAACACTGAAGCTTTCTTT. Translated, it gives CASSSQTRNTEAFF. The chain uses TRBV7-9 and TRBJ1-1; D is unclear. CDR3 length: 14 residues. Trimming pared 4 bases from V and 1 base from J, leaving 10 bases between. Germline lookup yields CDR1 SEHNR and CDR2 FQNEAQ (reference sequence).

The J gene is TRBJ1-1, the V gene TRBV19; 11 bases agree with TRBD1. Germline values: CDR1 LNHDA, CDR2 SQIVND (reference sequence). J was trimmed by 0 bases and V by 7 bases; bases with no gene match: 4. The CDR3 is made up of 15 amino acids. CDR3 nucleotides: TGTGCCAGTACCCGGGACAGGGGGTTGAACACTGAAGCTTTCTTT. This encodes CASTRDRGLNTEAFF.

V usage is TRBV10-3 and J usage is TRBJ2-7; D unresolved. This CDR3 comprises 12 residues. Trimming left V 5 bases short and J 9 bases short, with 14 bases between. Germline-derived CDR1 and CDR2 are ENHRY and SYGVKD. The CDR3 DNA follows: TGTGCCATCAGTTACTCATATACCAGGCAGTACTTC. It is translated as CAISYSYTRQYF.

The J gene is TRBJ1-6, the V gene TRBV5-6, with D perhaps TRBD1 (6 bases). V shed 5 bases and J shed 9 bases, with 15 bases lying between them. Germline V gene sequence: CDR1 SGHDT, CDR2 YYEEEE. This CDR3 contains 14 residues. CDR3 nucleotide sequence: TGTGCCAGCAGTCTGGGACATCTGGGTTCACCCCTCCACTTT. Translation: CASSLGHLGSPLHF.

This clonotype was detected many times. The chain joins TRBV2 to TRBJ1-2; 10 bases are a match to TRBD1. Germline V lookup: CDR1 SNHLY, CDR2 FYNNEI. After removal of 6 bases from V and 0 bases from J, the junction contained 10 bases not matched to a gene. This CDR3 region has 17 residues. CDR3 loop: CASRYRQGAITNYGYTF. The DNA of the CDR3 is TGTGCCAGCAGATACCGACAGGGGGCCATAACTAACTATGGCTACACCTTC.

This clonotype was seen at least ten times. The chain's CDR3 is CASSVEAGEKLFF. CDR3 nucleotide sequence: TGTGCCAGCAGCGTAGAGGCCGGCGAAAAACTGTTTTTT. The chain recombines TRBV9 with TRBJ1-4; no definite D call. The germline gives CDR1 SGDLS, CDR2 YYNGEE. This CDR3 comprises 13 residues. Trimming took 0 bases from V and 8 from J, leaving 8 bases between them.

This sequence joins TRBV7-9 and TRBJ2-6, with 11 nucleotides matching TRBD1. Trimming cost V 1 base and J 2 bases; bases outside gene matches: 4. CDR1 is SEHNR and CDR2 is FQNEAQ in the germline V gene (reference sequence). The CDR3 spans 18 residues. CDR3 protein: CASSLEVGQGAGANVLTF. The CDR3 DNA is TGTGCCAGCAGCTTAGAAGTGGGACAGGGGGCTGGGGCCAACGTCCTGACTTTC.

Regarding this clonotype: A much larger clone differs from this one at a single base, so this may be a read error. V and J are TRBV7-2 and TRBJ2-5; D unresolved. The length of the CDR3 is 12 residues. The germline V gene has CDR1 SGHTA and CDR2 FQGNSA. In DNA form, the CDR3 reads TGTGGCAGCAGCTCGAGTTGGGAGACCCAGTACTTC. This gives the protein CGSSSSWETQYF.

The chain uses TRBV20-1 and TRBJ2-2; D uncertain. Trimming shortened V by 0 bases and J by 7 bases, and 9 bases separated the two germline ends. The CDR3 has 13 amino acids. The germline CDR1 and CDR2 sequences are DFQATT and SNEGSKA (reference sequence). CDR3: CSARDGLGGELFF. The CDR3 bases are TGCAGTGCTAGAGATGGGTTAGGCGGGGAGCTGTTTTTT.

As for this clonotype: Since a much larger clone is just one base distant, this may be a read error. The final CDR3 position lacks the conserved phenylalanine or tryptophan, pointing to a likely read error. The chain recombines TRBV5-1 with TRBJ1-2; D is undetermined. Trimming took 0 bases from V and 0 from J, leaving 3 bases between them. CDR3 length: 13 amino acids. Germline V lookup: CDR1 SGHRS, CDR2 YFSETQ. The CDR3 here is CASSLAPNYGYTL. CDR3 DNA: TGCGCCAGCAGCTTGGCGCCTAACTATGGCTACACCCTC.

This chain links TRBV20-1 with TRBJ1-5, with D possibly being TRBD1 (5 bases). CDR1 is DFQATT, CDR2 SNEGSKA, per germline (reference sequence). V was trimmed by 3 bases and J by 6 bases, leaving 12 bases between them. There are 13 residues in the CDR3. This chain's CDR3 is CSARGTVGQPQHF. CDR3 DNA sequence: TGCAGTGCTAGGGGGACCGTCGGTCAGCCCCAGCATTTT.

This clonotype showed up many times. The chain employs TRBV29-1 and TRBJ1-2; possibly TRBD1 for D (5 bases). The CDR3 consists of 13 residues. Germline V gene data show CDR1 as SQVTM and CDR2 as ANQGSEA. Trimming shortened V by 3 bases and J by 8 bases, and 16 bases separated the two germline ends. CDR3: CSVDAGTSGGYTF. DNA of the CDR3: TGCAGCGTTGATGCCGGGACTTCTGGAGGCTACACCTTC.

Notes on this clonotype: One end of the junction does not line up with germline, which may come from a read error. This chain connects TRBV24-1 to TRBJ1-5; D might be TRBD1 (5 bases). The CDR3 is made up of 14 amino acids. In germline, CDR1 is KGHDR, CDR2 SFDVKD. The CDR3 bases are TGCGCCATCAGTAGGGGAAAACAAGGACAGCCCCAGCATTTT. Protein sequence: CAISRGKQGQPQHF.

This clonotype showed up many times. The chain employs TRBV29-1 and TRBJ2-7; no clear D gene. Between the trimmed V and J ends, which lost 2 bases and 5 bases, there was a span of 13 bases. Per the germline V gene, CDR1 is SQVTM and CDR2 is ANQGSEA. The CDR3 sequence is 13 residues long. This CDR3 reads CSVESFVEDEQYF. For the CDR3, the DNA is TGCAGCGTTGAATCCTTCGTCGAGGACGAGCAGTACTTC.

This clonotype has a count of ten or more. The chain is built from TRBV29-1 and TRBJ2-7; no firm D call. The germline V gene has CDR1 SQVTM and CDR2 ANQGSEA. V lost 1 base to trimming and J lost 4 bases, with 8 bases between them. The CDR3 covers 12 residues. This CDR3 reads CSVEGGPYEQYF. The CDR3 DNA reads TGCAGCGTTGAAGGAGGTCCTTACGAGCAGTACTTC.

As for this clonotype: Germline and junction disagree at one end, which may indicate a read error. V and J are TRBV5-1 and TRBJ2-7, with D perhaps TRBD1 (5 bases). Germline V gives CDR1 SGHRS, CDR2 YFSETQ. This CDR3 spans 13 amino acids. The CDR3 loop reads CASRGLVSHEQYF. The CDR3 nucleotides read TGCGCCAGCAGGGGGCTAGTCTCCCACGAGCAGTACTTC.

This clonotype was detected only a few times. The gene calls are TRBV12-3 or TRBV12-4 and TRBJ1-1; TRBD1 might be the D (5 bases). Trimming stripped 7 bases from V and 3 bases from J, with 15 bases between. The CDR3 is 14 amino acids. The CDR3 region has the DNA TGTGCCAGCACCCTAAGAGGGGTAGACACTGAAGCTTTCTTT. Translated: CASTLRGVDTEAFF.

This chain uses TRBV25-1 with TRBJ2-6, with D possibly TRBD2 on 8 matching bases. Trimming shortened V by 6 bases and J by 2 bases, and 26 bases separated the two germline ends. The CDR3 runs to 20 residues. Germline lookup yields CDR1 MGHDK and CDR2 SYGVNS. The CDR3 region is CASSPTGLGGDRAGANVLTF. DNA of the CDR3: TGTGCCAGCAGCCCCACGGGACTAGGGGGCGATAGAGCTGGGGCCAACGTCCTGACTTTC. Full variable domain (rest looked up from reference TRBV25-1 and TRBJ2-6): EADIYQTPRYLVIGTGKKITLECSQTMGHDKMYWYQQDPGMELHLIHYSYGVNSTEKGDLSSESTVSRIRTEHFPLTLESARPSHTSQYLCASSPTGLGGDRAGANVLTFGAGSRLTVL.

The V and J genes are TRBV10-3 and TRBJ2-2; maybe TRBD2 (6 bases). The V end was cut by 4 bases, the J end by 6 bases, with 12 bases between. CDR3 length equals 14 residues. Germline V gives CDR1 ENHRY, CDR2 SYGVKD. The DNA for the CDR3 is TGTGCCATCAGTGTGACGGGGGAGCCCGGGGAGCTGTTTTTT. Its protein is CAISVTGEPGELFF.

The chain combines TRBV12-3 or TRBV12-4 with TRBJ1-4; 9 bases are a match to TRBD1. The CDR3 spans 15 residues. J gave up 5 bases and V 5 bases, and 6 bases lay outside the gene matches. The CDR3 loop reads CASSRPGTGNEKLFF. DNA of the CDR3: TGTGCCAGCAGTCGCCCCGGGACAGGGAATGAAAAACTGTTTTTT.

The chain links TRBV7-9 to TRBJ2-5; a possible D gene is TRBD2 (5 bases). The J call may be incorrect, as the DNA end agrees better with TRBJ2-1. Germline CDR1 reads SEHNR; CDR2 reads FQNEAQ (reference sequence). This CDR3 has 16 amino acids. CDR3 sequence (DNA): TGTGCCAGCAGCTTACGGCGGGTACGCTCCTACAATGAGCAGTTCTTC. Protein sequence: CASSLRRVRSYNEQFF.

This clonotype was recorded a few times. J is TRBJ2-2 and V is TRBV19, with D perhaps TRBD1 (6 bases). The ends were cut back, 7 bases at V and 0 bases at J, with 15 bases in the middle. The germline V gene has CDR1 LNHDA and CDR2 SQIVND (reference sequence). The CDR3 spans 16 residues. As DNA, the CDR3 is TGTGCCAGTACCCGGCGAGGGACACCGAACACCGGGGAGCTGTTTTTT. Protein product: CASTRRGTPNTGELFF.

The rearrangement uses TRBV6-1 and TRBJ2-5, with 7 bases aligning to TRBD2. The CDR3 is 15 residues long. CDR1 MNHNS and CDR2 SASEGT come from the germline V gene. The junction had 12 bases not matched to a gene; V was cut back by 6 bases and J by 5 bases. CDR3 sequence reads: CASRAGPYQRETQYF. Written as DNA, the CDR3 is TGTGCCAGCAGAGCGGGACCCTACCAGCGGGAGACCCAGTACTTC.

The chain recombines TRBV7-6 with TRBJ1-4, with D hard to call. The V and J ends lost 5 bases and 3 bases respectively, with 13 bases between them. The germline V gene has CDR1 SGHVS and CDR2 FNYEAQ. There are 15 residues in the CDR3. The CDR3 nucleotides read TGTGCCAGCAGCGCCGCCGGGATACCTAATGAAAAACTGTTTTTT. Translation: CASSAAGIPNEKLFF.

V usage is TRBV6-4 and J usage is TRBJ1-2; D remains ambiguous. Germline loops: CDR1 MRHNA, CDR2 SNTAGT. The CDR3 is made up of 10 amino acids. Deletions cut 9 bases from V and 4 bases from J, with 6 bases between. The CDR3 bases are TGTGCCAGGCCGAGCTATGGCTACACCTTC. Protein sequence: CARPSYGYTF.